The clone carrying this T cell receptor (beta chain) showed up many times. Its antigen is not identified. Unique molecular identifiers were affixed to single, distinct cDNA molecules. In TCRdb, the 5' RACE reads were re-called with MiXCR into one record per CDR3 protein. The sample has around 99,000 distinct CDR3 sequences; around 10% are singletons. The sample is drawn from a study of early T cells in non-severe SARS-CoV-2 infection. About the research overall: Bulk RNA taken from unsorted whole blood was sequenced, leaving chains unpaired. General study findings and limits: CD4 and private specificities were missed by VDJdb matching, which favored anti-spike CD8 responses.

Germline V gene data show CDR1 as MDHEN and CDR2 as SYDVKM. V was clipped by 3 bases and J by 1 base, with 10 bases between them. CDR3 length equals 14 residues. Sequencing was performed on whole blood. V and J are TRBV28 and TRBJ2-7; D might be TRBD2 (5 bases). This clonotype was obtained from an adult who was a healthcare worker with PCR-confirmed SARS-CoV-2 infection or an uninfected control (not recorded which). CDR3 sequence: CASSLEEDSYEQYF. As DNA, the CDR3 is TGTGCCAGCAGTTTGGAGGAGGATTCCTACGAGCAGTACTTC.